One and the same sample provided the 10 T cell receptor beta chains below, sequenced in a study of T cell repertoires in cytomegalovirus infection. One entry per CDR3 protein results from TCRdb running MiXCR on the reads. The table lists approximately 260,000 distinct CDR3 sequences, under 25% of them singletons. Their recognized antigens are unknown. This specimen was cultured PBMCs, taken from culture after CMV antigen stimulation. The receptors originated from a human donor in good health (CMV status not recorded). Some clones in this sample may be carry-over from other donors' samples.

The chain uses TRBV11-3 and TRBJ2-6; D tentatively fits TRBD1 or TRBD2 (5 bases each). V lost 4 bases and J 0 bases, leaving 13 bases between the germline ends. This CDR3 is built from 17 residues. Germline assignment: CDR1 SGHNT and CDR2 YENEEA. CDR3 in DNA: TGTGCCAGCAGCTCCGGGGACGGCCTCTCTGGGGCCAACGTCCTGACTTTC. This gives the protein CASSSGDGLSGANVLTF.

The chain uses TRBV6-2 or TRBV6-3 and TRBJ1-1; no clear D gene. The CDR3 has 16 amino acids. The germline V gene has CDR1 MNHEY and CDR2 SVGEGT. The V end was cut by 0 bases, the J end by 0 bases, with 11 bases between. CDR3 in DNA: TGTGCCAGCAGTTACTCTAGGCCAGGCATGAACACTGAAGCTTTCTTT. This codes for CASSYSRPGMNTEAFF.

This clonotype was picked up many times. This chain uses TRBV7-2 with TRBJ1-6; D remains unclear. Looked up from germline, CDR1 is SGHTA and CDR2 is FQGNSA. V lost 3 bases and J 6 bases, leaving 3 bases between the germline ends. The CDR3 runs to 12 residues. DNA for the CDR3: TGTGCCAGCAGCTTCTCTAATTCACCCCTCCACTTT. This sequence encodes CASSFSNSPLHF.

This clonotype was detected ten times or more. This chain links TRBV7-2 with TRBJ2-1; tentative D call: TRBD2 (6 bases). This CDR3 spans 14 amino acids. Trimming removed 4 bases at V and 8 bases at J, with 15 bases between. CDR1 SGHTA and CDR2 FQGNSA come from the germline V gene. The CDR3 sequence is CASSSGLLRDEQFF. The DNA of the CDR3 is TGTGCCAGCAGCTCGGGACTCTTACGGGATGAGCAGTTCTTC.

At least ten counts were recorded for this clonotype. The chain employs TRBV5-6 and TRBJ2-5; D call uncertain. V gave up 2 bases and J gave up 5 bases, with 7 bases separating them. This CDR3 spans 12 amino acids. Germline-derived CDR1 and CDR2 are SGHDT and YYEEEE. CDR3 sequence reads: CASSFGPETQYF. The CDR3 region has the DNA TGTGCCAGCAGCTTCGGTCCGGAGACCCAGTACTTC.

The rearrangement links TRBV4-3 to TRBJ1-2; 8 positions match TRBD1. Germline trimming cut 1 base from V and 1 base from J; bases unmatched to any gene: 11. The CDR3 has 18 residues. Looked up from germline, CDR1 is LGHNA and CDR2 is YSLEER. The DNA for the CDR3 is TGCGCCAGCAGCCAAGGTTCGGCGGCAGGGGGCATTAACTATGGCTACACCTTC. Residues: CASSQGSAAGGINYGYTF.

This clonotype occurred a few times. The CDR3 bases are TGTGCCAGCAGCCCGATGGGGCTAGCGGGACTCACAGATACGCAGTATTTT. It codes for CASSPMGLAGLTDTQYF. The chain recombines TRBV9 with TRBJ2-3; 9 positions match TRBD2. Trimming cost V 4 bases and J 2 bases; bases outside gene matches: 11. The CDR3 length is 17 residues. The germline V gene encodes CDR1 SGDLS and CDR2 YYNGEE.

The V and J genes are TRBV10-3 and TRBJ2-7; 10 positions match TRBD2. The junction had 8 bases not matched to a gene; V was cut back by 0 bases and J by 0 bases. In germline, CDR1 is ENHRY, CDR2 SYGVKD. The CDR3 loop spans 18 amino acids. The CDR3 DNA follows: TGTGCCATCAGTGAGTCTGGCGGACTAGCGGATCACTCCTACGAGCAGTACTTC. It translates to CAISESGGLADHSYEQYF.

In this sample, this clonotype turned up a few times. The rearrangement uses TRBV20-1 and TRBJ2-7; 8 bases fit TRBD2. Germline CDR1 reads DFQATT; CDR2 reads SNEGSKA (reference sequence). This CDR3 comprises 17 residues. V shed 1 base, J shed 5 bases, and the junction held 16 bases outside the gene matches. CDR3: CSARVALGGGRSNEQYF. As DNA, the CDR3 is TGCAGTGCTAGAGTAGCCCTGGGTGGCGGGAGGTCGAACGAGCAGTACTTC.

This clonotype was seen many times. The chain uses TRBV7-2 and TRBJ1-5; no clear D. Trimming shortened V by 5 bases and J by 1 base, and 9 bases separated the two germline ends. Germline CDR1 is SGHTA and CDR2 is FQGNSA. CDR3 length: 14 amino acids. CDR3 region: CASSPQFSNQPQHF. The CDR3 DNA follows: TGTGCCAGCAGCCCCCAGTTCAGCAATCAGCCCCAGCATTTT.